Following are 7 T cell receptor beta chains from one sample sequenced in a study of T-cell reconstitution after alpha-beta-depleted transplantation in children. For TCRbeta, the library was prepared with unique molecular identifiers. TCRdb redid the calling of the PCR reads with MiXCR, one entry per CDR3 protein. The table shows tens of thousands of distinct CDR3 sequences, with under 7.5% occurring only once. Their target antigens are unknown. Study-level points and caveats: Alpha-beta T cells about two months after transplant reportedly derived from several hundred expanded graft clones.

The source was peripheral blood, collected 60 days after TCRalphabeta/CD19-depleted stem cell transplant. These receptors originate from a child in the first two years of life who had a stem cell transplant for acute myeloid leukemia, so the T cells may come from the graft donor.

This clonotype was seen repeatedly, ten times or more. The CDR3 sequence is CASSLVAGGDTQYF. As DNA, the CDR3 is TGTGCCAGCAGCTTAGTTGCGGGGGGGGATACGCAGTATTTT. The J gene is TRBJ2-3, the V gene TRBV7-2; 9 nucleotides line up with TRBD2. Unmatched junction bases numbered 2, after V lost 1 base and J lost 6 bases. CDR1 is SGHTA, CDR2 FQGNSA, per germline. The CDR3 is made up of 14 amino acids. Full variable domain (missing parts from reference TRBV7-2 and TRBJ2-3): GAGVSQSPSNKVTEKGKDVELRCDPISGHTALYWYRQSLGQGLEFLIYFQGNSAPDKSGLPSDRFSAERTGGSVSTLTIQRTQQEDSAVYLCASSLVAGGDTQYFGPGTRLTVL.

This clonotype was recorded at least ten times. V gene TRBV9 combines with J gene TRBJ2-7; 7 nucleotides match TRBD1. Germline CDR1 reads SGDLS; CDR2 reads YYNGEE. Germline trimming cut 4 bases from V and 4 bases from J; bases unmatched to any gene: 5. The CDR3 contains 13 residues. The CDR3, as DNA: TGTGCCAGCAGCCCACGGACAGGTTACGAGCAGTACTTC. It specifies CASSPRTGYEQYF.

This clonotype was observed at least ten times. This sequence joins TRBV9 and TRBJ2-2; 11 nucleotides line up with TRBD2. The germline V gene encodes CDR1 SGDLS and CDR2 YYNGEE. With V trimmed by 1 base and J by 2 bases, 7 bases remained unmatched. This CDR3 is built from 18 residues. The CDR3: CASSVSRLAGTNTGELFF. CDR3 in DNA: TGTGCCAGCAGCGTATCGAGACTAGCGGGGACAAACACCGGGGAGCTGTTTTTT.

This clonotype came up many times. V usage is TRBV5-1 and J usage is TRBJ2-1; tentative D call: TRBD2 (7 bases). This CDR3 has 15 residues. V shed 1 base and J shed 10 bases, with 18 bases lying between them. Germline CDR1 is SGHRS and CDR2 is YFSETQ. The CDR3 here is CASSLRLAAQGEQFF. In DNA form, the CDR3 reads TGCGCCAGCAGCTTGAGGCTAGCGGCCCAGGGGGAGCAGTTCTTC.

This clonotype was recorded many times. The chain combines TRBV4-3 with TRBJ2-1, with TRBD1 as a possible D gene (5 bases). From germline, CDR1 is LGHNA and CDR2 YSLEER. The CDR3 length is 18 residues. V lost 0 bases, J lost 9 bases, and 24 bases lay in between. The CDR3 loop is CASSQDLFRAPRRSEQFF. In nucleotides, the CDR3 is TGCGCCAGCAGCCAAGATCTATTCAGGGCCCCACGTAGGAGTGAGCAGTTCTTC.

This clonotype has just a few counts. This chain links TRBV4-3 with TRBJ2-1, with TRBD1 identical over 7 bases. This CDR3 has 18 amino acids. CDR1 and CDR2 from the germline V gene are LGHNA and YSLEER. Unmatched junction bases numbered 8, after V lost 0 bases and J lost 0 bases. The CDR3 sequence: CASSQDASGTASYNEQFF. CDR3 DNA: TGCGCCAGCAGCCAAGATGCCTCCGGGACAGCCTCCTACAATGAGCAGTTCTTC.

This clonotype was detected many times. The V and J genes are TRBV9 and TRBJ1-6, with a tentative D call TRBD1 (6 bases). V dropped 3 bases and J dropped 5 bases, with 18 bases sitting between them. CDR1 is SGDLS, CDR2 YYNGEE, per germline. The CDR3 sequence is 17 residues long. The CDR3 DNA reads as TGTGCCAGCAGCGGCCGTGAGTCGGACAGTAATAATTCACCCCTCCACTTT. Residues: CASSGRESDSNNSPLHF.